The present TCR beta chain was sequenced within a study of cytomegalovirus exposure and HLA in healthy donors. Study-level findings and limits: Cytomegalovirus association was listed for 164 TCR beta chains. TCR sequences were mostly rare, though some public TCRs occurred in many donors. In all likelihood, a cluster of highly shared sequence variants was a sequencing artifact.

Amplification used 60 Vbeta primers and 13 Jbeta primers. Produced via immunoSEQ multiplex PCR; TCRdb's table is partial and in-frame only. The sample lists about 150,000 clones; about four fifths were seen once. Details on this clone: The antigen is not known.

The specimen was PBMCs. This sequence was found in a man aged 18 to 29 in good health and CMV-seronegative.

The DNA of the CDR3 is TGCGCCAGCAGCTTGGAGGGCAGGGGAGCTTTCACTGAAGCTTTCTTT. Protein: CASSLEGRGAFTEAFF. The rearrangement uses TRBV5-1 and TRBJ1-1, with a weak D call TRBD1 (6 bases). Trimming removed 0 bases from V and 4 bases from J, with 16 bases in between. The CDR3 covers 16 residues. Germline values: CDR1 SGHRS, CDR2 YFSETQ.